This T cell receptor (beta chain) was captured by sequencing in a study of neurological immune-mediated disorders. For the study at large: Relapsing-remitting patients made up most of the 34 multiple sclerosis patients, and secondary progressive patients made up 3.

The authors made cDNA by 5'RACE with 10-nucleotide random UMIs. TCRdb analysed the 5' RACE reads with MiXCR anew, one entry per CDR3 protein. The data hold 65,000 to 85,000 distinct CDR3 sequences, with 2.5% to 4% observed a single time. This clonotype was recorded at least ten times. The CDR3 contains 16 residues. Trimming cost V 3 bases and J 0 bases, with 9 bases left between them. Germline V lookup: CDR1 WSHSY, CDR2 SAAADI. The rearrangement joins TRBV10-2 to TRBJ2-6; D call uncertain. Sequenced material: PBMCs. The TCR originated in a woman in her forties or fifties with multiple sclerosis. The CDR3 region is CASSDKLSSGANVLTF. Written as DNA, the CDR3 is TGCGCCAGCAGTGACAAGTTAAGCTCTGGGGCCAACGTCCTGACTTTC.